This T cell receptor (beta chain) was retrieved from a study of control samples from healthy donors and cancer patients. Germline-derived CDR1 and CDR2 are SGHRS and YFSETQ. J gave up 3 bases and V 0 bases, and 4 bases lay outside the gene matches. The CDR3 length is 15 residues. The table came from immunoSEQ multiplex PCR; TCRdb's copy has only in-frame clones and leaves some out. Among over 70,000 clones listed, about 89% were seen once. The sequenced sample consisted of blood. The TCR sequence derives from a woman in her sixties or seventies in good health. This rearrangement joins TRBV5-1 to TRBJ2-3; TRBD1 aligns across 7 bases. CDR3 sequence: CASSLEGQTTDTQYF. In DNA, the CDR3 is TGCGCCAGCAGCTTGGAGGGACAGACGACAGATACGCAGTATTTT.